This T cell receptor (beta chain) originates from a study of beta chain features in type 1 diabetes. Donors contributed one heparinised blood draw apiece, averaging about 120 mL. Investigators reverse transcribed all isolated RNA, so they sequenced expressed TCRB transcripts. Libraries were prepared by immunoSEQ multiplex PCR; TCRdb keeps only in-frame clonotypes and omits some of them. The sample lists hundreds of thousands of clones; about 16% were seen once. Worth noting for this clone: Its antigen is unidentified.

CDR1 is ENHRY and CDR2 is SYGVKD in the germline V gene. The CDR3 loop spans 17 amino acids. Trimming took 0 bases from V and 8 from J; bases not matched to a gene: 13. Whole-study findings and limits: Unsettled here was the matter of whether HLA type influences TCRB rearrangement. Patients with type 1 diabetes carried fewer insertions and had more deletions at their VDJ junctions.

The receptor was derived from a man younger than 35 in good health. The chain joins TRBV10-3 to TRBJ2-1; 7 bases match TRBD2. The sample was naive CD4+ T cells from blood. The CDR3: CAISESIGLGPEDEQFF. The CDR3 DNA reads as TGTGCCATCAGTGAGTCGATCGGACTAGGTCCCGAGGATGAGCAGTTCTTC.